Below, one T cell receptor (beta chain) is given with its context. The germline CDR1 and CDR2 sequences are SGHDT and YYEEEE. Trimming left V 3 bases short and J 6 bases short, with 9 bases between. This CDR3 comprises 12 residues. Molecular barcoding with unique molecular identifiers was used for the TCRbeta library. MiXCR, run by TCRdb on the PCR reads, gives a single entry per CDR3 protein. Of about 470,000 distinct CDR3 sequences in the sample, 43% were seen once. This record comes from a study of T-cell reconstitution after alpha-beta-depleted transplantation in children. The chain joins TRBV5-6 to TRBJ2-5; D is unclear. The receptor was isolated from a girl aged 2-15 years with aplastic anemia, due to receive a stem cell transplant. The input for sequencing was PBMCs, taken before TCRalphabeta/CD19-depleted stem cell transplant. The CDR3 sequence: CASSSTTQTQYF. CDR3 nucleotides: TGTGCCAGCAGCTCGACAACTCAGACCCAGTACTTC.